This T cell receptor (beta chain) appears in the sequencing data of a study of patients and donors after allogeneic stem cell transplantation. Using its own MiXCR run on the RT-PCR reads, TCRdb lists one record per CDR3 protein. The sample shows tens of thousands of distinct CDR3 sequences, under 50% of them seen only once. CDR3 size: 12 residues. Germline V CDR1 and CDR2: DFQATT, SNEGSKA (reference sequence). J was trimmed by 4 bases and V by 6 bases; bases with no gene match: 5. The source of this sequence is a human donor who was either an allogeneic HSCT recipient or a stem cell or donor lymphocyte infusion donor (not recorded which). It is not recorded whose cells these are; they may come from a transplant donor. Sequenced: blood, either unsorted or a sorted T cell fraction (not recorded which). J is TRBJ1-2 and V is TRBV20-1, with TRBD1 identical over 7 bases. The CDR3 coding sequence is TGCAGTGCCTTTGACAGGGTCTATGGCTACACCTTC. Translated: CSAFDRVYGYTF.